This TCR beta chain was found in a study of T cell repertoires in cytomegalovirus infection. On the study more broadly: It can be stated that public TCR beta signatures indicated CMV infection as well as a matching HLA type.

TCRdb reanalysed the reads using MiXCR and keeps one entry per CDR3 protein. The sample records 500,000 to 600,000 distinct CDR3 sequences, more than 15% being singletons. Of note for this clonotype: Its antigen is not identified.

This CDR3 comprises 13 residues. V dropped 5 bases and J dropped 4 bases, with 12 bases sitting between them. Germline values: CDR1 SQVTM, CDR2 ANQGSEA. Study-wide results and limits: What dominated the ex vivo response were HLA-C-restricted CMV-specific TCR beta clonotypes.

This chain joins TRBV29-1 and TRBJ2-1; D is perhaps TRBD2 (6 bases). The source is a human donor in good health (CMV status not recorded). Some clones in this sample may be carry-over from other donors' samples. Sequences were obtained from CD8+ T cells from PBMCs. In DNA, the CDR3 is TGCAGCGTTCTTGGAGGGCGGTACAATGAGCAGTTCTTC. As protein: CSVLGGRYNEQFF.